Included here is one T cell receptor (beta chain) sequence, with context. The target antigen is unknown. These data originate in a study of T-cell memory formation after mild COVID-19. In the study overall: Largely donor-specific TCR clusters were found. Study-wide results and caveats: Pre-infection memory already had some responding clones, implying cross-reactive memory joined.

Trimming left V 1 base short and J 5 bases short, with 14 bases between. This CDR3 has 15 amino acids. Germline assignment: CDR1 SGHTA and CDR2 FQGNSA. Constant-segment primers were used for 5'RACE, and the resulting TCR alpha and TCR beta cDNA libraries carried sample barcodes and UMIs. TCRdb called the 5' RACE reads again in MiXCR, with one record for every CDR3 protein. Here the sample spans approximately 60,000 distinct CDR3 sequences, approximately 9% being singletons. The V call is TRBV7-2, the J call TRBJ1-2; D uncertain. This sequence was found in a man between 18 and 29 years old who had mild COVID-19 (a few samples of this study predate the infection). Cell type and time point are not known. The sequencing sample was made of PBMCs or a T cell subset sorted from them (not recorded which). The CDR3, as DNA: TGTGCCAGCAGCTTAGGGGCAGGAGTACAATATGGCTACACCTTC. The encoded protein is CASSLGAGVQYGYTF.